Below, 23 T cell receptor beta chains from the same sample are listed, as sequenced in a study of blood T cell repertoires in COVID-19. Assay: immunoSEQ multiplex PCR; the TCRdb copy retains only in-frame clones and omits some. This table holds around 310,000 clones, approximately 91% found once. Sequenced material: PBMCs or T cells enriched from blood (not recorded which). All receptors derive from a woman aged 40 to 49 who had recovered from COVID-19.

The J gene is TRBJ1-6, the V gene TRBV19, with a possible D match to TRBD1 (5 bases). Germline CDR1 is LNHDA and CDR2 is SQIVND (reference sequence). The ends were cut back, 8 bases at V and 6 bases at J, with 20 bases in the middle. CDR3 size: 16 residues. The CDR3 DNA sequence: TGTGCCAGTCAACCTATTGACAGAACTCTTAATTCACCCCTCCACTTT. Translating it yields CASQPIDRTLNSPLHF.

The chain carries TRBV6-5 and TRBJ1-5; possible D gene TRBD1, 5 bases. The V end lost 8 bases, the J end lost 3 bases, and 14 bases lay between the germline ends. The CDR3 loop spans 14 amino acids. Per germline, CDR1 MNHEY and CDR2 SVGAGI. For the CDR3, the DNA is TGTGCCAGCTGGGTCACCAGGGACAATCAGCCCCAGCATTTT. It is translated as CASWVTRDNQPQHF.

The chain is built from TRBV4-2 and TRBJ2-3; 11 nucleotides agree with TRBD2. V shed 0 bases and J 3 bases; nucleotides not matched to a gene: 8. Germline V lookup: CDR1 LGHNA, CDR2 YNFKEQ. The CDR3 totals 18 residues. CDR3 coding DNA: TGTGCCAGCAGCCAAGAGTCTAGCGGGAGGACCGTAACAGATACGCAGTATTTT. This translates into CASSQESSGRTVTDTQYF.

This rearrangement joins TRBV4-3 to TRBJ2-6; TRBD2 matches 7 bases. V shed 0 bases and J 1 base; nucleotides not matched to a gene: 0. The CDR3 totals 16 residues. Germline-derived CDR1 and CDR2 are LGHNA and YSLEER. CDR3 in DNA: TGCGCCAGCAGCCAAGAAGCGGGGTCTGGGGCCAACGTCCTGACTTTC. Its translation: CASSQEAGSGANVLTF.

V usage is TRBV28 and J usage is TRBJ1-1; 7 bases align to TRBD1. Germline V gene data show CDR1 as MDHEN and CDR2 as SYDVKM. Trimming took 1 base from V and 3 from J; bases not matched to a gene: 8. CDR3 length equals 16 residues. CDR3 loop: CASSLFSGRGYTEAFF. The CDR3 region has the DNA TGTGCCAGCAGTTTATTTTCGGGCAGGGGGTACACTGAAGCTTTCTTT.

This chain joins TRBV12-5 and TRBJ2-3; 9 nucleotides align to TRBD2. After removal of 4 bases from V and 2 bases from J, the junction contained 16 bases not matched to a gene. CDR3 length equals 19 residues. The V gene's germline CDR1 is LGHNT and CDR2 FRNRAP. The CDR3 is CASGCGFSGSSHDTDTQYF. The CDR3 nucleotides are TGTGCTAGTGGTTGCGGTTTTAGCGGGAGTTCCCATGACACAGATACGCAGTATTTT.

The genes are TRBV7-9 and TRBJ2-3; D not certain. Germline CDR1 is SEHNR and CDR2 is FQNEAQ (reference sequence). The CDR3 length is 15 residues. V was shortened by 5 bases and J by 1 base, with 13 bases between the two germline ends. This chain's CDR3 is CASSTLSAGTDTQYF. The CDR3 DNA is TGTGCCAGCAGCACCTTGAGTGCGGGCACAGATACGCAGTATTTT.

The chain has TRBV7-3 and TRBJ1-3; 11 bases map to TRBD1. Losses at the gene ends were 3 bases for V and 1 base for J; bases not matched to a gene: 5. CDR1 is SGHTA, CDR2 FQGTGA, per germline. The CDR3 loop spans 17 amino acids. CDR3 DNA: TGTGCCAGCAGCTTCGGTGGACAGGGGGCTTCTGGAAACACCATATATTTT. It yields the protein CASSFGGQGASGNTIYF.

The CDR3 coding sequence is TGTGCCAGCAGCTTGGGGAGAGTTTGGATGAACACTGAAGCTTTCTTT. This encodes CASSLGRVWMNTEAFF. The chain combines TRBV13 with TRBJ1-1; D unclear. This CDR3 has 16 amino acids. CDR1 and CDR2 (germline): PRHDT, FYEKMQ (reference sequence). Trimming left V 3 bases short and J 0 bases short, with 14 bases between. The full variable domain, completed using reference TRBV13 and TRBJ1-1, is AAGVIQSPRHLIKEKRETATLKCYPIPRHDTVYWYQQGPGQDPQFLISFYEKMQSDKGSIPDRFSAQQFSDYHSELNMSSLELGDSALYFCASSLGRVWMNTEAFFGQGTRLTVV.

The chain is built from TRBV30 and TRBJ1-4, with D unresolved. V gave up 2 bases and J gave up 7 bases, with 8 bases separating them. Germline V gene lookup returns CDR1 GTSNPN and CDR2 SVGIG (reference sequence). CDR3 length: 12 amino acids. DNA of the CDR3: TGTGCCTGGAGTCTTCCGGGTGAAAAACTGTTTTTT. It yields the protein CAWSLPGEKLFF.

The chain recombines TRBV3-1 (or the pseudogene TRBV3-2) with TRBJ1-2, with TRBD1 as a possible D gene (6 bases). V was trimmed by 4 bases and J by 4 bases, leaving 16 bases between them. CDR1 and CDR2 (germline): LGHDT, YNNKEL (reference sequence). The CDR3 has 15 residues. CDR3 coding DNA: TGTGCCAGCAGCCTATTTGACAGGTTGGCCTATGGCTACACCTTC. It yields the protein CASSLFDRLAYGYTF.

The chain joins TRBV5-1 to TRBJ2-7; maybe TRBD2 (6 bases). CDR3 length: 15 residues. Deletions cut 2 bases from V and 3 bases from J, with 15 bases between. Per germline, CDR1 SGHRS and CDR2 YFSETQ. This CDR3 reads CASSFRDSTLYEQYF. DNA of the CDR3: TGCGCCAGCAGCTTCCGGGACTCCACTCTCTACGAGCAGTACTTC.

J is TRBJ2-1 and V is TRBV29-1, with a possible D match to TRBD1 (5 bases). The V end was cut by 6 bases, the J end by 7 bases, with 16 bases between. The CDR3 totals 13 residues. CDR1 and CDR2 (germline): SQVTM, ANQGSEA. The CDR3 sequence is CSVQPRVPNEQFF. CDR3 coding DNA: TGCAGCGTGCAACCCAGGGTTCCGAATGAGCAGTTCTTC.

The chain couples TRBV20-1 to TRBJ1-6, with a weak D call TRBD1 (6 bases). The germline CDR1 and CDR2 sequences are DFQATT and SNEGSKA (reference sequence). The ends were cut back, 3 bases at V and 10 bases at J, with 13 bases in the middle. CDR3 length: 13 amino acids. CDR3 protein: CSASGGQGSPLHF. Written as DNA, the CDR3 is TGCAGTGCTAGTGGGGGGCAGGGGTCACCCCTCCACTTT.

The chain links TRBV24-1 to TRBJ1-5, with D unclear. The germline V gene has CDR1 KGHDR and CDR2 SFDVKD. The CDR3 extends over 14 amino acids. V was shortened by 5 bases and J by 3 bases, with 10 bases between the two germline ends. CDR3 bases: TGTGCCACCAGTGCGGCGGCAGACAATCAGCCCCAGCATTTT. This sequence encodes CATSAAADNQPQHF.

The V call is TRBV30, the J call TRBJ2-1; perhaps TRBD1 as D (5 bases). Germline CDR1 is GTSNPN and CDR2 is SVGIG (reference sequence). With 1 base removed from V and 3 bases from J, the gap between germline ends came to 7 bases. This CDR3 has 13 residues. In DNA, the CDR3 is TGTGCCTGGAGTGGACAGATCTACAATGAGCAGTTCTTC. Residues: CAWSGQIYNEQFF.

The table lists this clone with a count of one. The V call is TRBV30, the J call TRBJ1-5, with a possible D match to TRBD1 (5 bases). Germline CDR1 GTSNPN, CDR2 SVGIG (reference sequence). CDR3 size: 13 residues. Trimming left V 5 bases short and J 5 bases short, with 13 bases between. CDR3 protein: CAWAPTRDQPQHF. For the CDR3, the DNA is TGTGCCTGGGCCCCAACCAGGGATCAGCCCCAGCATTTT. Based on the CDR3 plus reference TRBV30 and TRBJ1-5, the full variable domain is SQTIHQWPATLVQPVGSPLSLECTVEGTSNPNLYWYRQAAGRGLQLLFYSVGIGQISSEVPQNLSASRPQDRQFILSSKKLLLSDSGFYLCAWAPTRDQPQHFGDGTRLSIL.

The chain combines TRBV9 with TRBJ2-3; D perhaps matches TRBD2 (5 bases). The CDR3 totals 11 residues. The V and J ends lost 7 bases and 9 bases respectively, with 12 bases between them. CDR1 is SGDLS and CDR2 is YYNGEE in the germline V gene. CDR3 amino acids: CASVCGGTQYF. CDR3 in DNA: TGTGCCAGCGTATGTGGAGGAACGCAGTATTTT.

Notes on this clone: Other nucleotide sequences from this sample produce the same CDR3. The chain links TRBV7-6 to TRBJ1-6; D is unresolved. The CDR3 spans 15 residues. The germline CDR1 and CDR2 sequences are SGHVS and FNYEAQ. V was trimmed by 2 bases and J by 8 bases, leaving 13 bases between them. CDR3: CASSLLRSPDSPLHF. In DNA, the CDR3 is TGTGCCAGCAGCTTACTGAGGTCCCCCGATTCACCCCTCCACTTT.

This chain links TRBV12-3 or TRBV12-4 with TRBJ1-4; possible D gene TRBD1, 6 bases. The CDR3 spans 13 residues. V lost 3 bases and J 8 bases, leaving 10 bases between the germline ends. For the CDR3, the DNA is TGTGCCAGCAGTTTGTCAGGACAGGAAAAACTGTTTTTT. It codes for CASSLSGQEKLFF.

V is TRBV7-8 and J is TRBJ2-3; D is perhaps TRBD1 (6 bases). The CDR3 has 16 amino acids. Trimming stripped 4 bases from V and 0 bases from J, with 14 bases between. Germline V CDR1 and CDR2: SGHVS, FQNEAQ. For the CDR3, the DNA is TGTGCCAGCAGCTCAAACAGGGACCCTAGCACAGATACGCAGTATTTT. Protein: CASSSNRDPSTDTQYF.

The genes are TRBV27 and TRBJ2-7, with 11 bases identical to TRBD2. Per germline, CDR1 MNHEY and CDR2 SMNVEV (reference sequence). Trimming at V came to 7 bases and at J to 5 bases, leaving 19 bases not matched to a gene. This CDR3 contains 18 residues. The CDR3 DNA follows: TGTGCCAGCATCCCAGTTTATTTGGGGCTAGCGGGAGGACACGAGCAGTACTTC. Its protein product is CASIPVYLGLAGGHEQYF.

V usage is TRBV7-2 and J usage is TRBJ1-2, with 7 bases fitting TRBD1. Germline lookup yields CDR1 SGHTA and CDR2 FQGNSA. J was trimmed by 8 bases and V by 4 bases; bases with no gene match: 7. The CDR3 runs 13 residues. The CDR3 loop is CASSSGQTLGYTF. CDR3 bases: TGTGCCAGCAGCTCGGGACAGACCCTGGGCTACACCTTC.